These 28 T cell receptor beta chains were sequenced from one sample in a study of T-cell reconstitution after alpha-beta-depleted transplantation in children. Unique molecular identifiers were incorporated during preparation of the TCRbeta library. In TCRdb, the PCR reads were re-called with MiXCR into one record per CDR3 protein. In the table there are about 610,000 distinct CDR3 sequences, roughly 10% of which are singletons. Sequencing was performed on PBMCs from the stem cell graft donor, taken from the stem cell graft. The receptors were gathered from a human donor who donated a stem cell graft to a child with acute myeloid leukemia.

In this sample, this clonotype turned up a few times. The rearrangement uses TRBV15 and TRBJ2-7; tentatively, D is TRBD2 (6 bases). CDR1 and CDR2 from the germline V gene are LNHNV and YYDKDF (reference sequence). The CDR3 is 16 residues long. V gave up 0 bases and J gave up 2 bases, with 14 bases separating them. CDR3 DNA sequence: TGTGCCACCAGCAGAGACCGAACAGGAGGGGCCTACGAGCAGTACTTC. Its protein product is CATSRDRTGGAYEQYF. The full variable domain, rest sourced from reference TRBV15 and TRBJ2-7, is DAMVIQNPRYQVTQFGKPVTLSCSQTLNHNVMYWYQQKSSQAPKLLFHYYDKDFNNEADTPDNFQSRRPNTSFCFLDIRSPGLGDTAMYLCATSRDRTGGAYEQYFGPGTRLTVT.

V and J are TRBV7-9 and TRBJ1-1; 7 bases are a match to TRBD1. The CDR3 covers 15 residues. Germline V gene data show CDR1 as SEHNR and CDR2 as FQNEAQ (reference sequence). With 5 bases clipped from V and 1 base from J, the junction kept 7 bases outside the gene matches. CDR3 nucleotide sequence: TGTGCCAGCAGCGACCCGCCAGGGGGGAACACTGAAGCTTTCTTT. As protein: CASSDPPGGNTEAFF.

The chain has TRBV20-1 and TRBJ2-3; D gene uncertain. This CDR3 is built from 13 residues. CDR1 is DFQATT and CDR2 is SNEGSKA in the germline V gene (reference sequence). V lost 6 bases and J lost 0, with 10 bases in between. The CDR3 coding sequence is TGCAGTGCCCCCGGAGCTAGCACAGATACGCAGTATTTT. It specifies CSAPGASTDTQYF.

A note on this clonotype: An end of the junction differs from the germline gene, which may be a read error. V usage is TRBV20-1 and J usage is TRBJ2-7; 15 bases align to TRBD2. Per the germline V gene, CDR1 is DFQATT and CDR2 is SNEGSKA (reference sequence). The CDR3 totals 15 residues. The CDR3 DNA sequence: TGCAGCGCTAAGGGACTAGCGGGAGGCGGCTACGAGCAGTACTTC. This encodes CSAKGLAGGGYEQYF.

CDR3 amino acids: CASSFQSWGTGELFF. For the CDR3, the DNA is TGTGCCAGCAGCTTTCAGTCCTGGGGGACCGGGGAGCTGTTTTTT. V and J are TRBV7-9 and TRBJ2-2; tentatively, D is TRBD1 or TRBD2 (5 bases each). The V gene's germline CDR1 is SEHNR and CDR2 FQNEAQ (reference sequence). The V end lost 3 bases, the J end lost 5 bases, and 13 bases lay between the germline ends. CDR3 length equals 15 residues.

In this sample, this clonotype turned up many times. The V and J genes are TRBV9 and TRBJ1-4; D remains unclear. The V and J ends lost 3 bases and 2 bases respectively, with 8 bases between them. Germline lookup yields CDR1 SGDLS and CDR2 YYNGEE. This CDR3 region has 14 residues. The chain's CDR3 is CASSGLGTNEKLFF. The CDR3 region has the DNA TGTGCCAGCAGCGGACTCGGGACTAATGAAAAACTGTTTTTT.

This clonotype occurred many times. The V call is TRBV20-1, the J call TRBJ2-5; 8 bases are a match to TRBD1. Per germline, CDR1 DFQATT and CDR2 SNEGSKA (reference sequence). This CDR3 has 13 amino acids. V was pared by 4 bases and J by 2 bases, with 3 bases of the junction left unmatched. The CDR3 spells CSATRQGQETQYF. The DNA for the CDR3 is TGCAGTGCTACCAGACAGGGGCAAGAGACCCAGTACTTC.

The gene calls are TRBV7-9 and TRBJ2-1, with D tentatively TRBD2 (5 bases). Germline V gene lookup returns CDR1 SEHNR and CDR2 FQNEAQ (reference sequence). The CDR3 runs to 14 residues. The V gene lost 6 bases and the J gene lost 3 bases, with 12 bases spanning the gap. CDR3 amino acids: CASSFGVGYNEQFF. CDR3 nucleotides: TGTGCCAGCAGTTTCGGGGTCGGCTACAATGAGCAGTTCTTC. Looking up the rest from reference TRBV7-9 and TRBJ2-1 gives the full variable domain: DTGVSQNPRHKITKRGQNVTFRCDPISEHNRLYWYRQTLGQGPEFLTYFQNEAQLEKSRLLSDRFSAERPKGSFSTLEIQRTEQGDSAMYLCASSFGVGYNEQFFGPGTRLTVL.

This chain connects TRBV19 to TRBJ1-5, with D tentatively TRBD1 (5 bases). The germline gives CDR1 LNHDA, CDR2 SQIVND (reference sequence). Trimming cost V 10 bases and J 2 bases, with 12 bases left between them. This CDR3 is 13 amino acids long. DNA of the CDR3: TGTGCCACCCAACAGGACGGCAATCAGCCCCAGCATTTT. It specifies CATQQDGNQPQHF.

This chain uses TRBV20-1 with TRBJ2-1; TRBD1 aligns across 11 bases. The V and J ends lost 0 bases and 4 bases, in that order; junction bases with no gene match: 20. This CDR3 is 21 amino acids long. The V gene's germline CDR1 is DFQATT and CDR2 SNEGSKA (reference sequence). The CDR3 region is CSARDLGGTGGRDGRYNEQFF. The CDR3 DNA sequence: TGCAGTGCTAGAGATTTGGGGGGGACAGGGGGGCGGGATGGAAGGTACAATGAGCAGTTCTTC.

This clonotype was found a few times. The chain is built from TRBV2 and TRBJ2-2, with 10 bases fitting TRBD1. The length of the CDR3 is 16 residues. Germline values: CDR1 SNHLY, CDR2 FYNNEI. The J segment lost 7 bases and the V segment lost 4 bases, leaving 9 bases of the junction unmatched. CDR3 DNA sequence: TGTGCCAGCAGTGTGACAGGGGGCGTCAATAACGGGGAGCTGTTTTTT. Its protein product is CASSVTGGVNNGELFF.

The V and J genes are TRBV29-1 and TRBJ1-2; no firm D call. V was cut by 5 bases and J by 4 bases, with 8 bases left in between. The CDR3 consists of 11 residues. The V gene's germline CDR1 is SQVTM and CDR2 ANQGSEA. The CDR3 here is CSVSIAYGYTF. For the CDR3, the DNA is TGCAGCGTTTCTATAGCCTATGGCTACACCTTC. Filled out from reference TRBV29-1 and TRBJ1-2, the complete variable domain reads SAVISQKPSRDICQRGTSLTIQCQVDSQVTMMFWYRQQPGQSLTLIATANQGSEATYESGFVIDKFPISRPNLTFSTLTVSNMSPEDSSIYLCSVSIAYGYTFGSGTRLTVV.

This clonotype was observed at least ten times. The V and J genes are TRBV6-5 and TRBJ2-3; 7 nucleotides agree with TRBD2. The J segment lost 6 bases and the V segment lost 0 bases, leaving 12 bases of the junction unmatched. Germline assignment: CDR1 MNHEY and CDR2 SVGAGI. CDR3 size: 17 residues. The CDR3 loop reads CASSYSPTGREFDTQYF. The CDR3 DNA is TGTGCCAGCAGTTACTCGCCGACTGGGCGGGAGTTCGATACGCAGTATTTT.

The sample holds many counts of this clonotype. This chain joins TRBV20-1 and TRBJ2-3, with D perhaps TRBD2 (5 bases). The length of the CDR3 is 13 residues. Trimming removed 4 bases from V and 3 bases from J, with 11 bases in between. Germline CDR1 reads DFQATT; CDR2 reads SNEGSKA (reference sequence). CDR3 nucleotides: TGCAGTGCTAAGATCCCGGGGACAGATACGCAGTATTTT. It encodes CSAKIPGTDTQYF.

The chain uses TRBV7-3 and TRBJ2-1; 7 bases line up with TRBD2. Germline CDR1 reads SGHTA; CDR2 reads FQGTGA. The CDR3 is 15 residues long. V lost 2 bases, J lost 2 bases, and 3 bases stayed unmatched. CDR3: CASSLLLAAYNEQFF. CDR3 nucleotide sequence: TGTGCCAGCAGCTTACTGCTAGCGGCCTACAATGAGCAGTTCTTC.

This clonotype was seen a handful of times. The chain links TRBV30 to TRBJ2-7, with D unresolved. The V gene lost 5 bases and the J gene lost 4 bases, with 9 bases spanning the gap. Looked up from germline, CDR1 is GTSNPN and CDR2 is SVGIG (reference sequence). This CDR3 spans 11 amino acids. CDR3 coding DNA: TGTGCCTGGGGCTCTTTTTACGAGCAGTACTTC. Translation: CAWGSFYEQYF.

The chain couples TRBV5-1 to TRBJ2-1, with TRBD2 identical over 13 bases. The trim removed 5 bases at V and 5 bases at J, leaving 4 bases unmatched. Per the germline V gene, CDR1 is SGHRS and CDR2 is YFSETQ. The CDR3 sequence is 15 residues long. The CDR3 protein is CASRGLAGSNNEQFF. The CDR3 DNA reads TGCGCCAGCAGGGGACTAGCGGGGTCTAACAATGAGCAGTTCTTC.

This clonotype came up a few times. J is TRBJ2-1 and V is TRBV7-3; 9 nucleotides match TRBD1. Germline trimming cut 5 bases from V and 1 base from J; bases unmatched to any gene: 15. This CDR3 has 19 amino acids. CDR1 and CDR2 (germline): SGHTA, FQGTGA. The CDR3: CASSPWTGATSGSYNEQFF. In DNA, the CDR3 is TGTGCCAGCAGCCCCTGGACAGGGGCAACATCAGGGTCCTACAATGAGCAGTTCTTC.

This clonotype has more than one count but fewer than ten. J is TRBJ2-2 and V is TRBV7-6; unclear D gene. V shed 5 bases and J shed 0 bases, with 16 bases lying between them. The CDR3 consists of 17 residues. Germline lookup yields CDR1 SGHVS and CDR2 FNYEAQ. The CDR3 spells CASSPSERRSNTGELFF. The DNA for the CDR3 is TGTGCCAGCAGCCCTAGTGAAAGAAGGTCGAACACCGGGGAGCTGTTTTTT.

This clonotype was seen many times. V usage is TRBV12-3 or TRBV12-4 and J usage is TRBJ2-1; D is possibly TRBD2 (7 bases). The CDR3 length is 17 residues. With 4 bases removed from V and 8 bases from J, the gap between germline ends came to 24 bases. This CDR3 is CASSSSLAGVRGYEQFF. DNA for the CDR3: TGTGCCAGCAGTTCCTCTTTGGCGGGAGTTAGGGGGTATGAGCAGTTCTTC.

This clonotype was counted ten times or more. The chain links TRBV12-3 or TRBV12-4 to TRBJ2-7, with 8 bases aligning to TRBD2. The CDR3 covers 15 residues. V shed 5 bases and J 6 bases; nucleotides not matched to a gene: 12. CDR3 residues: CASSPRTSPHLEQYF. In DNA form, the CDR3 reads TGTGCCAGCAGTCCTCGGACTAGCCCCCATCTCGAGCAGTACTTC.

The rearrangement joins TRBV29-1 to TRBJ1-1, with no clear D. The CDR3 runs 13 residues. Trimming removed 6 bases from V and 4 bases from J, with 15 bases in between. Germline V gene data show CDR1 as SQVTM and CDR2 as ANQGSEA. The CDR3 DNA reads as TGCAGCGTGGTTGAACTCTGGGGCACTGAAGCTTTCTTT. Protein sequence: CSVVELWGTEAFF.

The CDR3 region is CASSLAFQGYGYTF. The CDR3 DNA reads as TGTGCCAGCAGCTTAGCTTTTCAGGGGTATGGCTACACCTTC. V is TRBV7-2 and J is TRBJ1-2; the D gene is possibly TRBD1 (6 bases). Trimming took off 0 bases at V and 5 bases at J, with 10 bases between the two ends. Germline CDR1 and CDR2: SGHTA and FQGNSA. The CDR3 covers 14 residues.

The V call is TRBV15, the J call TRBJ2-1; the match to TRBD2 covers 9 bases. Germline CDR1 and CDR2: LNHNV and YYDKDF (reference sequence). After removal of 2 bases from V and 7 bases from J, the junction contained 9 bases not matched to a gene. CDR3 size: 16 residues. The CDR3 region is CATSRPQGLAYNEQFF. The CDR3 nucleotides read TGTGCCACCAGCAGACCCCAGGGACTAGCATATAATGAGCAGTTCTTC.

This chain joins TRBV6-2 or TRBV6-3 and TRBJ2-3; 13 bases are shared with TRBD2. The CDR3 is made up of 20 amino acids. Trimming cost V 4 bases and J 7 bases; bases outside gene matches: 20. Germline loops: CDR1 MNHEY, CDR2 SVGEGT. The CDR3 is CASSSRVLGTGTSGTNTQYF. The CDR3 DNA reads as TGTGCCAGCAGTTCCCGGGTTCTTGGCACCGGGACTAGCGGGACAAATACGCAGTATTTT.

The chain recombines TRBV18 with TRBJ2-5; D might be TRBD2 (6 bases). The germline gives CDR1 KGHSH, CDR2 LQKENI. The ends were cut back, 2 bases at V and 2 bases at J, with 15 bases in the middle. CDR3 length: 16 amino acids. CDR3 DNA sequence: TGTGCCAGCTCACCAACGGGGACTGCCCCACAAGAGACCCAGTACTTC. It encodes CASSPTGTAPQETQYF.

The chain carries TRBV7-3 and TRBJ2-1; possible D gene TRBD2, 6 bases. From germline, CDR1 is SGHTA and CDR2 FQGTGA. Between the trimmed V and J ends, which lost 2 bases and 1 base, there was a span of 18 bases. This CDR3 is 18 amino acids long. The CDR3 DNA reads TGTGCCAGCAGCTTAGGAGGCGGGGCTAGCCTTTCCTACAATGAGCAGTTCTTC. It is translated as CASSLGGGASLSYNEQFF.

This clonotype was observed a handful of times. This chain links TRBV28 with TRBJ2-5; 8 nucleotides match TRBD2. V lost 6 bases, J lost 1 base, and 13 bases stayed unmatched. Germline CDR1 is MDHEN and CDR2 is SYDVKM. The CDR3 is made up of 17 amino acids. The CDR3 reads CASSPSGWDPSQETQYF. CDR3 DNA: TGTGCCAGCAGCCCTAGCGGGTGGGACCCCTCCCAAGAGACCCAGTACTTC. Looking up the rest from reference TRBV28 and TRBJ2-5 gives the full variable domain: DVKVTQSSRYLVKRTGEKVFLECVQDMDHENMFWYRQDPGLGLRLIYFSYDVKMKEKGDIPEGYSVSREKKERFSLILESASTNQTSMYLCASSPSGWDPSQETQYFGPGTRLLVL.